The 25 T cell receptor beta chains below all came from one sample that was sequenced in a study of T-cell memory formation after mild COVID-19. TCRdb used MiXCR to reprocess the 5' RACE reads, holding one entry per CDR3 protein. The sample gives under 300,000 distinct CDR3 sequences, under 8.5% of which show up once; less than 25% is in the top ten. Sequences were obtained from PBMCs or a T cell subset sorted from them (not recorded which). The receptors stem from a man aged 18 to 29 who had mild COVID-19 (a few samples of this study predate the infection). Cell type and time point are not known.

The V gene is TRBV6-1, the J gene TRBJ1-2; D gene ambiguous. V lost 6 bases to trimming and J lost 5 bases, with 13 bases between them. Germline-derived CDR1 and CDR2 are MNHNS and SASEGT. This CDR3 contains 13 residues. The CDR3 reads CASSLPPGYGYTF. CDR3 DNA sequence: TGTGCCAGCAGCCTCCCCCCAGGTTATGGCTACACCTTC.

The chain has TRBV6-6 and TRBJ2-1; 8 nucleotides match TRBD1. Germline V lookup: CDR1 MNHNY, CDR2 SVGAGI (reference sequence). Germline trimming cut 2 bases from V and 8 bases from J; bases unmatched to any gene: 8. The CDR3 totals 15 residues. CDR3 nucleotide sequence: TGTGCCAGCAGTTACGACGGACAGGGTTTATATGAGCAGTTCTTC. Protein: CASSYDGQGLYEQFF.

The gene calls are TRBV7-6 and TRBJ2-1; D possibly corresponds to TRBD2 (6 bases). V lost 2 bases and J 10 bases, leaving 12 bases between the germline ends. The CDR3 runs to 13 residues. The germline V gene has CDR1 SGHVS and CDR2 FNYEAQ. The CDR3 region has the DNA TGTGCCAGCAGCTTATTGGGAAGCGGGGAGCAGTTCTTC. As protein: CASSLLGSGEQFF.

The chain is built from TRBV4-1 and TRBJ2-7; D remains unclear. The CDR3 totals 18 residues. Trimming removed 1 base at V and 0 bases at J, with 19 bases between. The germline CDR1 and CDR2 sequences are MGHRA and YSYEKL. The DNA for the CDR3 is TGCGCCAGCAGCCAAGCCCCCGGTAGTCGTTTTAGCTCCTACGAGCAGTACTTC. This gives the protein CASSQAPGSRFSSYEQYF.

CDR3 DNA: TGTGCCAGCAGTCCCTCGGACGGCGAGCAGTTCTTC. Amino acids: CASSPSDGEQFF. The V call is TRBV6-2 or TRBV6-3, the J call TRBJ2-1; no reliable D call. Germline CDR1 MNHEY, CDR2 SVGEGT. This CDR3 contains 12 residues. Trimming cost V 5 bases and J 10 bases, with 12 bases left between them.

The chain recombines TRBV4-3 with TRBJ2-3, with a possible D match to TRBD1 (6 bases). The germline V gene has CDR1 LGHNA and CDR2 YSLEER. The V end lost 0 bases, the J end lost 10 bases, and 11 bases lay between the germline ends. This CDR3 comprises 13 residues. The CDR3 loop is CASSQDTRGPQYF. CDR3 bases: TGCGCCAGCAGCCAAGACACCAGGGGACCGCAGTATTTT.

This chain connects TRBV12-3 or TRBV12-4 to TRBJ2-1; 8 nucleotides line up with TRBD2. This CDR3 spans 13 amino acids. V shed 7 bases and J 2 bases; nucleotides not matched to a gene: 1. The CDR3 reads CASIAGTYNEQFF. The CDR3, as DNA: TGTGCCAGCATAGCGGGGACCTACAATGAGCAGTTCTTC.

J is TRBJ2-2 and V is TRBV2; D is tentatively TRBD1 or TRBD2 (5 bases each). Germline CDR1 and CDR2: SNHLY and FYNNEI. The V and J ends lost 7 bases and 1 base respectively, with 19 bases between them. The CDR3 has 17 residues. CDR3 nucleotide sequence: TGTGCCAGCACCGTAAAAGCCGGGGCGGGGAACACCGGGGAGCTGTTTTTT. Its translation: CASTVKAGAGNTGELFF. Combining the CDR3 with reference TRBV2 and TRBJ2-2 gives the whole variable domain EPEVTQTPSHQVTQMGQEVILRCVPISNHLYFYWYRQILGQKVEFLVSFYNNEISEKSEIFDDQFSVERPDGSNFTLKIRSTKLEDSAMYFCASTVKAGAGNTGELFFGEGSRLTVL.

The sample holds a few counts of this clonotype. The CDR3 loop reads CASSLGDRGDTGELFF. The CDR3 DNA reads TGTGCCAGCAGTTTAGGGGACAGGGGGGACACCGGGGAGCTGTTTTTT. This chain uses TRBV12-3 or TRBV12-4 with TRBJ2-2; 11 nucleotides agree with TRBD1. CDR3 size: 16 residues. The junction had 1 base not matched to a gene; V was cut back by 1 base and J by 3 bases.

This clonotype was counted between two and nine times. The genes are TRBV20-1 and TRBJ2-7; D is uncertain. The CDR3 consists of 14 residues. Trimming pared 1 base from V and 0 bases from J, leaving 10 bases between. CDR1 DFQATT and CDR2 SNEGSKA come from the germline V gene (reference sequence). CDR3 loop: CSARVASSSYEQYV. In DNA form, the CDR3 reads TGCAGTGCTAGAGTCGCCAGTAGCTCCTACGAGCAGTACGTC.

In the case of this clonotype: This may come from a read error, since a much larger clone is one base off. This sequence joins TRBV5-1 and TRBJ2-2; TRBD1 matches 7 bases. Per germline, CDR1 SGHRS and CDR2 YFSETQ. The CDR3 extends over 15 amino acids. V was pared by 2 bases and J by 1 base, with 2 bases of the junction left unmatched. The CDR3 reads CASSFGTVNTGELFF. CDR3 sequence (DNA): TGCGCCAGCAGCTTCGGGACAGTGAACACCGGGGAGCTGTTTTTT.

The chain combines TRBV12-3 or TRBV12-4 with TRBJ2-5; 11 nucleotides line up with TRBD2. Trimming took 5 bases from V and 5 from J; bases not matched to a gene: 7. The CDR3 runs 15 residues. The CDR3 DNA sequence: TGTGCCAGCAGTCGTTTCGTAGCGGGAGGGGAGACCCAGTACTTC. It encodes CASSRFVAGGETQYF.

The chain uses TRBV30 and TRBJ1-1; 8 nucleotides line up with TRBD1. The CDR3 length is 12 residues. CDR1 GTSNPN and CDR2 SVGIG come from the germline V gene (reference sequence). J lost 7 bases, V lost 5 bases, and 6 bases had no gene match. The CDR3 bases are TGTGCCTGGGGACAGGGATTAGGTGAAGCTTTCTTT. This codes for CAWGQGLGEAFF.

This clonotype was counted between two and nine times. The genes are TRBV27 and TRBJ2-5; TRBD1 is a possible D gene (5 bases). The germline V and J ends were trimmed by 5 bases and 7 bases, with 11 bases remaining between them. The CDR3 loop spans 12 amino acids. Per germline, CDR1 MNHEY and CDR2 SMNVEV (reference sequence). CDR3 DNA: TGTGCCAGCAGTCCGGATCAGGGGACCCAGTACTTC. This gives the protein CASSPDQGTQYF.

The chain is built from TRBV12-5 and TRBJ1-6; weak D call: TRBD1 (5 bases). The CDR3 is made up of 18 amino acids. V was shortened by 0 bases and J by 9 bases, with 21 bases between the two germline ends. Germline assignment: CDR1 LGHNT and CDR2 FRNRAP. As DNA, the CDR3 is TGTGCTAGTGGTTTGGTCTCAGCGACAGCTCCCCGACCTTCACCCCTCCACTTT. Translating gives CASGLVSATAPRPSPLHF.

The chain joins TRBV12-5 to TRBJ2-1; 7 nucleotides match TRBD1. The CDR3 covers 15 residues. Germline V CDR1 and CDR2: LGHNT, FRNRAP. V lost 7 bases, J lost 0 bases, and 6 bases stayed unmatched. This chain's CDR3 is CASALGQVSYNEQFF. CDR3 DNA: TGTGCTAGTGCCCTCGGACAGGTCTCCTACAATGAGCAGTTCTTC.

The sample holds a few counts of this clonotype. The chain combines TRBV7-9 with TRBJ1-1; D unresolved. The CDR3 sequence is 13 residues long. Germline-derived CDR1 and CDR2 are SEHNR and FQNEAQ (reference sequence). Trimming stripped 1 base from V and 6 bases from J, with 9 bases between. This chain's CDR3 is CASSLVLAPEAFF. The CDR3 DNA reads TGTGCCAGCAGCTTAGTGCTGGCCCCTGAAGCTTTCTTT.

This chain joins TRBV6-2 or TRBV6-3 and TRBJ1-5, with a possible D match to TRBD1 (6 bases). The V end lost 2 bases, the J end lost 5 bases, and 19 bases lay between the germline ends. The CDR3 extends over 17 amino acids. The germline V gene encodes CDR1 MNHEY and CDR2 SVGEGT. Here the CDR3 DNA reads TGTGCCAGCAGTTACGGGGGGGCGAGGGGCACAGATCAGCCCCAGCATTTT. As protein: CASSYGGARGTDQPQHF.

This clonotype was seen at least ten times. This sequence joins TRBV12-3 or TRBV12-4 and TRBJ1-1; no clear D gene. The CDR3 is 14 residues long. Trimming took off 2 bases at V and 5 bases at J, with 12 bases between the two ends. CDR3 nucleotide sequence: TGTGCCAGCAGTTTAATGGGTACCGTTACTGAAGCTTTCTTT. Its translation is CASSLMGTVTEAFF.

This clonotype was counted at least ten times. The rearrangement joins TRBV12-3 or TRBV12-4 to TRBJ1-2; a possible D gene is TRBD1 (6 bases). Trimming removed 2 bases at V and 4 bases at J, with 11 bases between. This CDR3 contains 14 residues. Written as DNA, the CDR3 is TGTGCCAGCAGTTTAAGGGGGAAGGGCTATGGCTACACCTTC. Its translation is CASSLRGKGYGYTF.

V usage is TRBV20-1 and J usage is TRBJ2-3; the D gene is possibly TRBD1 (6 bases). This CDR3 region has 15 residues. Trimming left V 2 bases short and J 1 base short, with 13 bases between. The germline V gene encodes CDR1 DFQATT and CDR2 SNEGSKA (reference sequence). CDR3 nucleotide sequence: TGCAGTGCTAGACAAGGGGGATTCGGCACAGATACGCAGTATTTT. As protein: CSARQGGFGTDTQYF.

This clonotype was found a few times. J is TRBJ2-7 and V is TRBV11-2; D is unclear. Trimming left V 3 bases short and J 3 bases short, with 6 bases between. CDR3 size: 12 residues. CDR1 and CDR2 from the germline V gene are SGHAT and FQNNGV. The CDR3: CASSFFNYEQYF. The CDR3 DNA reads TGTGCCAGCAGCTTCTTTAACTACGAGCAGTACTTC. Filled out from reference TRBV11-2 and TRBJ2-7, the complete variable domain reads EAGVAQSPRYKIIEKRQSVAFWCNPISGHATLYWYQQILGQGPKLLIQFQNNGVVDDSQLPKDRFSAERLKGVDSTLKIQPAKLEDSAVYLCASSFFNYEQYFGPGTRLTVT.

This clonotype was detected a few times. The chain recombines TRBV5-1 with TRBJ1-6; 12 nucleotides agree with TRBD1. Germline V gives CDR1 SGHRS, CDR2 YFSETQ. The CDR3 length is 18 residues. The J segment lost 7 bases and the V segment lost 1 base, leaving 9 bases of the junction unmatched. The CDR3 DNA sequence: TGCGCCAGCAGCTTGTATGGGACAGGGGGCTCTGGGAATTCACCCCTCCACTTT. It translates to CASSLYGTGGSGNSPLHF.

This sequence joins TRBV4-3 and TRBJ1-4, with 7 bases that match TRBD1. Per germline, CDR1 LGHNA and CDR2 YSLEER. Losses at the gene ends were 3 bases for V and 3 bases for J; bases not matched to a gene: 4. CDR3 length equals 15 residues. DNA of the CDR3: TGCGCCAGCAGCCAGACAGGGTGGGCTAATGAAAAACTGTTTTTT. It yields the protein CASSQTGWANEKLFF.

This clonotype was seen only a few times. The chain has TRBV12-3 or TRBV12-4 and TRBJ1-5, with TRBD1 matching 7 bases. V shed 7 bases, J shed 4 bases, and the junction held 10 bases outside the gene matches. The CDR3 extends over 15 amino acids. Written as DNA, the CDR3 is TGTGCCAGCAACCCCGGACAGGAAACTAATCAGCCCCAGCATTTT. Translation gives CASNPGQETNQPQHF.